This T cell receptor beta chain emerged from a study of Graves' ophthalmopathy and Graves' hyperthyroidism. Amplified TCR beta CDR3 regions were obtained using RNA transcripts as template. Scientists carried out first-round RT-PCR using HTBI primers and then a second-round multiplex PCR. TCRdb itself ran the multiplex PCR reads through MiXCR, one entry per CDR3 protein. This sample yields 500,000 to 600,000 distinct CDR3 sequences, of which less than 45% are seen a single time; about 4.1% belongs to the top ten. Germline-derived CDR1 and CDR2 are SGHNT and YYREEE (reference sequence). V dropped 7 bases and J dropped 1; count of bases not matched to a gene: 6. This CDR3 has 16 amino acids.

The sequence was collected from an adult man with Graves' hyperthyroidism. Sample: peripheral blood or thyroid tissue (not recorded which). The chain links TRBV5-4 to TRBJ1-6; 9 nucleotides match TRBD1. This chain's CDR3 is CASRGQGRSYNSPLHF. The CDR3 bases are TGTGCCAGCCGGGGACAGGGCAGGTCCTATAATTCACCCCTCCACTTT. The whole variable domain, filled in from reference TRBV5-4 and TRBJ1-6, reads ETGVTQSPTHLIKTRGQQVTLRCSSQSGHNTVSWYQQALGQGPQFIFQYYREEENGRGNFPPRFSGLQFPNYSSELNVNALELDDSALYLCASRGQGRSYNSPLHFGNGTRLTVT.